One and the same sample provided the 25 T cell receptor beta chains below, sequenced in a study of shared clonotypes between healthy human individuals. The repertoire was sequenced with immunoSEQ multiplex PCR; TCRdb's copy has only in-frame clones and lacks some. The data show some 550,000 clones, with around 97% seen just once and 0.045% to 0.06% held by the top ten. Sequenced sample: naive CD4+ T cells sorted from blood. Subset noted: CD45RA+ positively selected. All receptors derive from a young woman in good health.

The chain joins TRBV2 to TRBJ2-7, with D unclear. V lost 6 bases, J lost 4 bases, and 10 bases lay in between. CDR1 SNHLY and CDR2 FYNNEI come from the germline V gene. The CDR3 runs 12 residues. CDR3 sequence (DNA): TGTGCCAGCAGCTCCTCAATATACGAGCAGTACTTC. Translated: CASSSSIYEQYF.

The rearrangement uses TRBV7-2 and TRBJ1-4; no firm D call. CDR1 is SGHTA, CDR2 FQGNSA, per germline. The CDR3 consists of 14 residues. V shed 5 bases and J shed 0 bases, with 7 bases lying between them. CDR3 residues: CASSPPTTNEKLFF. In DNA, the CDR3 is TGTGCCAGCAGCCCCCCTACAACTAATGAAAAACTGTTTTTT.

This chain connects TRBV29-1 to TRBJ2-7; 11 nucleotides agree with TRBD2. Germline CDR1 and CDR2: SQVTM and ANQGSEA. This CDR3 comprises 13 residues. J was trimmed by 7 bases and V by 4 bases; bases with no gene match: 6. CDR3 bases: TGCAGCGTTGTAACTAGCGGGAGAAGGGAGCAGTACTTC. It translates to CSVVTSGRREQYF.

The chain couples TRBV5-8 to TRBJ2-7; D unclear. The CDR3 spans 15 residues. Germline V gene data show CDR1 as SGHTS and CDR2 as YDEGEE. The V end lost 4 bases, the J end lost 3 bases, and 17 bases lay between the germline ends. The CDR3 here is CASSLARTDLYEQYF. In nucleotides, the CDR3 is TGTGCCAGCAGCCTGGCACGGACCGATCTCTACGAGCAGTACTTC.

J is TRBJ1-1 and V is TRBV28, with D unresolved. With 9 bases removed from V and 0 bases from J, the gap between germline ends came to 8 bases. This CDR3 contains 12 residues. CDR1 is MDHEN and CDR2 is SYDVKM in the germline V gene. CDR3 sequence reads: CASDQMNTEAFF. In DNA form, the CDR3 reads TGTGCCAGTGACCAGATGAACACTGAAGCTTTCTTT.

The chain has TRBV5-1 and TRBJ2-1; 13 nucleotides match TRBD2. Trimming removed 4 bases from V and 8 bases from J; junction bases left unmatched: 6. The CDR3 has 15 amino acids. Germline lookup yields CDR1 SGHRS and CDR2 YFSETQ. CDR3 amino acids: CASSEGTSGMDEQFF. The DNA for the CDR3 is TGCGCCAGCAGCGAAGGGACTAGCGGGATGGATGAGCAGTTCTTC. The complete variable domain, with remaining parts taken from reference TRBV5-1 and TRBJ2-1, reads KAGVTQTPRYLIKTRGQQVTLSCSPISGHRSVSWYQQTPGQGLQFLFEYFSETQRNKGNFPGRFSGRQFSNSRSEMNVSTLELGDSALYLCASSEGTSGMDEQFFGPGTRLTVL.

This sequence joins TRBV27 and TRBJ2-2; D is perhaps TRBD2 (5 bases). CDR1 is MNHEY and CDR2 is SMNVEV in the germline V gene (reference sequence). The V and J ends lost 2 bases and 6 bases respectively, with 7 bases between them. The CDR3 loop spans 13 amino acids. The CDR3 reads CASSLRGAGELFF. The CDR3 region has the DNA TGTGCCAGCAGTTTACGGGGAGCCGGGGAGCTGTTTTTT.

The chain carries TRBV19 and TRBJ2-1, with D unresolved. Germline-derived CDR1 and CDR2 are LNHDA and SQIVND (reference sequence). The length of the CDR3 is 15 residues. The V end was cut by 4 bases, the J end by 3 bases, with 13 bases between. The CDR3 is CASSTKESFYNEQFF. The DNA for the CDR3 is TGTGCCAGTAGTACCAAAGAGTCTTTCTACAATGAGCAGTTCTTC.

This chain's CDR3 is CASSSVAGVSYEQYF. Written as DNA, the CDR3 is TGTGCCAGCAGTTCAGTAGCGGGAGTATCGTACGAGCAGTACTTC. The chain carries TRBV27 and TRBJ2-7; 9 bases fit TRBD2. CDR1 is MNHEY, CDR2 SMNVEV, per germline (reference sequence). This CDR3 has 15 residues. The J segment lost 4 bases and the V segment lost 4 bases, leaving 8 bases of the junction unmatched.

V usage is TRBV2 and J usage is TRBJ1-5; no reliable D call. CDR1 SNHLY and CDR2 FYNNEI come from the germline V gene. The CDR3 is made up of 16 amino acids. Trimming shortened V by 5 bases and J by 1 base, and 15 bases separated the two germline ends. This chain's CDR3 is CASSYDQIGSNQPQHF. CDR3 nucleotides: TGTGCCAGCAGTTACGACCAAATCGGCAGCAATCAGCCCCAGCATTTT.

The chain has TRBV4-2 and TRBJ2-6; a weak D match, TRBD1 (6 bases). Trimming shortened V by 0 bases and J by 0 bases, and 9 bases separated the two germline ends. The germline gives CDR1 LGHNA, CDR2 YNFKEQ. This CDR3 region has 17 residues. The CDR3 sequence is CASSQDLGGSGANVLTF. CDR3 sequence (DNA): TGTGCCAGCAGCCAAGATTTAGGGGGCTCTGGGGCCAACGTCCTGACTTTC.

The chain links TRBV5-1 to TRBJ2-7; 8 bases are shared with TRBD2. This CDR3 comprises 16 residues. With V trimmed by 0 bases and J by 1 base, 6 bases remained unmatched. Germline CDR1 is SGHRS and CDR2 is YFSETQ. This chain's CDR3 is CASSLVLAGWSYEQYF. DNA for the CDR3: TGCGCCAGCAGCTTGGTGTTAGCGGGATGGTCCTACGAGCAGTACTTC.

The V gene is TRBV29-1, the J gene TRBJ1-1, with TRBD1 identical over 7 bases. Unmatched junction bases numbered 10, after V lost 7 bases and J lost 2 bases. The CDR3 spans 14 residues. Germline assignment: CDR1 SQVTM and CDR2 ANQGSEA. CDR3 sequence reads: CSAVRQGTNTEAFF. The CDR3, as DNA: TGCAGCGCAGTACGACAGGGAACTAACACTGAAGCTTTCTTT.

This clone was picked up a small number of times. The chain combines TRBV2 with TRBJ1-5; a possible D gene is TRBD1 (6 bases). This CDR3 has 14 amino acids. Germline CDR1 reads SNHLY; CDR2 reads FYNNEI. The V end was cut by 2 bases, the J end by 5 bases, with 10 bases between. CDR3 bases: TGTGCCAGCAGTGAATCGGCAGGGGATCAGCCCCAGCATTTT. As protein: CASSESAGDQPQHF.

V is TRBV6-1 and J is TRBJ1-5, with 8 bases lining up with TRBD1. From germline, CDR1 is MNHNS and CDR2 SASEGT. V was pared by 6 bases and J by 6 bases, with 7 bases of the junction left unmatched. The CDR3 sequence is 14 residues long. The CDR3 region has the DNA TGTGCCAGCAGATTGACAGGGGAAGGTCAGCCCCAGCATTTT. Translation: CASRLTGEGQPQHF.

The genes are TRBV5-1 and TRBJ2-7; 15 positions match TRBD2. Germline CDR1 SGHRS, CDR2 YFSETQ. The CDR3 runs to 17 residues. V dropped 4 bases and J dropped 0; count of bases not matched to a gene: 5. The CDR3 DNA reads TGCGCCAGCAGCCTAGGGGGACTAGCGGGAGGCTCCTACGAGCAGTACTTC. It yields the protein CASSLGGLAGGSYEQYF.

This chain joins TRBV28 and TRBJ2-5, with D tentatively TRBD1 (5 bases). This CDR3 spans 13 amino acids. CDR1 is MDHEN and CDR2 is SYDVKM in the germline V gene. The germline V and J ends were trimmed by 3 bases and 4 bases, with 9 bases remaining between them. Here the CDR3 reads CASSLQGLETQYF. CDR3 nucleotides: TGTGCCAGCAGTTTGCAGGGTTTAGAGACCCAGTACTTC.

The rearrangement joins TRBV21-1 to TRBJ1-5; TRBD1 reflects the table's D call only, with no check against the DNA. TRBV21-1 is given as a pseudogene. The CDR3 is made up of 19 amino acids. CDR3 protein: CASSPVGDRGPYGRVPQHF. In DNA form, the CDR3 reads TGTGCCAGCAGCCCCGTGGGGGACAGGGGCCCTTATGGTAGAGTGCCCCAGCATTTT.

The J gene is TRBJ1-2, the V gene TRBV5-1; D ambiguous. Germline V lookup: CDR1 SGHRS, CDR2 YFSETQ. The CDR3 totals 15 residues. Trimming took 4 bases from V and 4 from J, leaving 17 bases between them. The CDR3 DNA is TGCGCCAGCAGCAAAGCCGGGATAGCGATCTATGGCTACACCTTC. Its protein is CASSKAGIAIYGYTF.

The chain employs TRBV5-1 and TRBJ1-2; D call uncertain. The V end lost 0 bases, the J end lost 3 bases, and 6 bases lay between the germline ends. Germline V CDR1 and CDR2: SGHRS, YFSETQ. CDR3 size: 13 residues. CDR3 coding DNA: TGCGCCAGCAGCTTGGAACGTTACTATGGCTACACCTTC. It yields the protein CASSLERYYGYTF.

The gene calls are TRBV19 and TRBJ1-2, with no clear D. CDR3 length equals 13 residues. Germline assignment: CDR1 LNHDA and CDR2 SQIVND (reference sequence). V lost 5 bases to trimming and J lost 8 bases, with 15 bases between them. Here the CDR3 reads CASSSDPHGGYTF. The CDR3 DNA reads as TGTGCCAGTAGTTCCGACCCCCATGGGGGCTACACCTTC.

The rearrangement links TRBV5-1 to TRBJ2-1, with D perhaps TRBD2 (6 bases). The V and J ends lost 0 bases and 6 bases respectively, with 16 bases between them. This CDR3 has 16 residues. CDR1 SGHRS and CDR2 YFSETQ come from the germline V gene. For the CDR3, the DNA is TGCGCCAGCAGCTTGGACGCCGGGGGTTCCCCCAATGAGCAGTTCTTC. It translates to CASSLDAGGSPNEQFF.

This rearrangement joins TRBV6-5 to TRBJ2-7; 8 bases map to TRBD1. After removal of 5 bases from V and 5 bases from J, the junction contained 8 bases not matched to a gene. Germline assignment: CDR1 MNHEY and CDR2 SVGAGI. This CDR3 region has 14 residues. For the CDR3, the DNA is TGTGCCAGCAGTCAGGGATACAGGGGGAACGAGCAGTACTTC. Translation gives CASSQGYRGNEQYF.

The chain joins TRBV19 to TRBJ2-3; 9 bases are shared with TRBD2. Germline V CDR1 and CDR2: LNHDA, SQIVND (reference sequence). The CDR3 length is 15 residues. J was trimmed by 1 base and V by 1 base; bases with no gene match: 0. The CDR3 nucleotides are TGTGCCAGTAGTATAGTAGCGGGGGGCACAGATACGCAGTATTTT. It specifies CASSIVAGGTDTQYF.

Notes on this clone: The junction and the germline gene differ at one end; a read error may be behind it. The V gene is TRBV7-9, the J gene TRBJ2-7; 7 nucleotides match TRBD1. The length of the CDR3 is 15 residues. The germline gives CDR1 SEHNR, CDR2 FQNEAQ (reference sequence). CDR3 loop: CASSLRQGSSYERYF. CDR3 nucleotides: TGTGCCAGCAGCTTAAGACAGGGAAGCTCCTACGAGCGGTACTTC.